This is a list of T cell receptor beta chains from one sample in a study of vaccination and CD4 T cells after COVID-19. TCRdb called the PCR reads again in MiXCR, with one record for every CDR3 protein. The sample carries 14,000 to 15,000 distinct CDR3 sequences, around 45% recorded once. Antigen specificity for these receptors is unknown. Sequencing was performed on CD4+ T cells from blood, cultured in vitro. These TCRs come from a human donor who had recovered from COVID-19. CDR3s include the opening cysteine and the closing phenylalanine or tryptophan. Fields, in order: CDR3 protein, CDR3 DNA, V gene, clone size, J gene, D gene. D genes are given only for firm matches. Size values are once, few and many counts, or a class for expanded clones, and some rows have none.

cdr3_aa: CASRRYSGGDHQSQHF
cdr3_nt: TGTGCCAGCAGAAGATACTCTGGGGGGGATCATCAGTCCCAGCATTTT
v_call: TRBV27
clone_size: NA
j_call: TRBJ1-5
d_call: NA

cdr3_aa: CASSDRVNYGYTF
cdr3_nt: TGTGCCAGCAGTGACAGGGTTAACTATGGCTACACCTTC
v_call: TRBV12-3/TRBV12-4
clone_size: NA
j_call: TRBJ1-2
d_call: TRBD1

cdr3_aa: CATSRDSLNSPLHF
cdr3_nt: TGTGCCACCAGCAGGGACAGCCTTAATTCACCCCTCCACTTT
v_call: TRBV15
clone_size: NA
j_call: TRBJ1-6
d_call: NA

cdr3_aa: CASSYMGGSSPLHF
cdr3_nt: TGTGCCAGCAGTTACATGGGGGGCAGTTCACCCCTCCACTTT
v_call: TRBV6-5
clone_size: few
j_call: TRBJ1-6
d_call: NA

cdr3_aa: CASSMAGVGGYTF
cdr3_nt: TGTGCCAGTAGTATGGCCGGGGTTGGTGGCTACACCTTC
v_call: TRBV19
clone_size: NA
j_call: TRBJ1-2
d_call: NA

cdr3_aa: CASSYKQGKPGANVLTF
cdr3_nt: TGTGCCAGCAGTTATAAACAGGGTAAACCCGGGGCCAACGTCCTGACTTTC
v_call: TRBV6-2/TRBV6-3
clone_size: NA
j_call: TRBJ2-6
d_call: NA

cdr3_aa: CATTGGRNTGELFF
cdr3_nt: TGTGCCACCACGGGGGGGCGGAACACCGGGGAGCTGTTTTTT
v_call: TRBV19
clone_size: NA
j_call: TRBJ2-2
d_call: TRBD2

cdr3_aa: CASSKDRGGYGYTF
cdr3_nt: TGTGCCAGTAGCAAGGACAGGGGCGGCTATGGCTACACCTTC
v_call: TRBV19
clone_size: NA
j_call: TRBJ1-2
d_call: TRBD1

cdr3_aa: CASSEHRDTEAFF
cdr3_nt: TGCGCCAGCAGTGAGCACAGGGATACTGAAGCTTTCTTT
v_call: TRBV10-2
clone_size: few
j_call: TRBJ1-1
d_call: NA

cdr3_aa: CASSYDRAGPLHF
cdr3_nt: TGTGCCAGCAGTTACGACCGGGCGGGACCCCTCCACTTT
v_call: TRBV6-5
clone_size: large
j_call: TRBJ1-6
d_call: NA

cdr3_aa: CASSSSGTDTQYF
cdr3_nt: TGTGCCAGCAGCTCATCCGGGACAGATACGCAGTATTTT
v_call: TRBV7-3
clone_size: NA
j_call: TRBJ2-3
d_call: NA

cdr3_aa: CASSPHRGQTGELFF
cdr3_nt: TGTGCCAGCAGTCCACACAGGGGGCAAACCGGGGAGCTGTTTTTT
v_call: TRBV27
clone_size: NA
j_call: TRBJ2-2
d_call: TRBD1

cdr3_aa: CATSPKSVDEQFF
cdr3_nt: TGTGCCACCAGTCCTAAATCCGTCGATGAGCAGTTCTTC
v_call: TRBV15
clone_size: large
j_call: TRBJ2-1
d_call: NA

cdr3_aa: CASSLAASNTGELFF
cdr3_nt: TGCGCCAGCAGCTTGGCGGCTTCGAACACCGGGGAGCTGTTTTTT
v_call: TRBV5-1
clone_size: NA
j_call: TRBJ2-2
d_call: NA

cdr3_aa: CASSIDRAGQPQHF
cdr3_nt: TGTGCCAGCAGCATCGACAGGGCTGGACAGCCCCAGCATTTT
v_call: TRBV6-2/TRBV6-3
clone_size: NA
j_call: TRBJ1-5
d_call: TRBD1

cdr3_aa: CASSSGTLNSPLHF
cdr3_nt: TGTGCCAGTAGTTCCGGGACACTTAATTCACCCCTCCACTTT
v_call: TRBV19
clone_size: few
j_call: TRBJ1-6
d_call: NA

cdr3_aa: CASSRRQGSDGYTF
cdr3_nt: TGTGCCAGCAGTCGACGACAGGGGAGCGATGGCTACACCTTC
v_call: TRBV6-1
clone_size: medium-sized
j_call: TRBJ1-2
d_call: TRBD1

cdr3_aa: CSAQSLAGPYEQYF
cdr3_nt: TGCAGTGCTCAGTCCCTAGCGGGGCCCTACGAGCAGTACTTC
v_call: TRBV20-1
clone_size: NA
j_call: TRBJ2-7
d_call: TRBD2

cdr3_aa: CASSRRQGSSSYNSPLHF
cdr3_nt: TGTGCCAGCAGCCGCCGACAGGGGTCGAGCTCCTATAATTCACCCCTCCACTTT
v_call: TRBV27
clone_size: NA
j_call: TRBJ1-6
d_call: TRBD1

cdr3_aa: CASSQNQPQHF
cdr3_nt: TGTGCCAGCAGCCAGAATCAGCCCCAGCATTTT
v_call: TRBV6-1
clone_size: NA
j_call: TRBJ1-5
d_call: NA

cdr3_aa: CASSEFLAGFYEQYF
cdr3_nt: TGTGCCAGCAGTGAATTCCTAGCGGGGTTCTACGAGCAGTACTTC
v_call: TRBV6-1
clone_size: NA
j_call: TRBJ2-7
d_call: TRBD2

cdr3_aa: CASSLYSSTQETQYF
cdr3_nt: TGTGCCAGCAGTTTGTATAGTTCAACCCAAGAGACCCAGTACTTC
v_call: TRBV12-3/TRBV12-4
clone_size: NA
j_call: TRBJ2-5
d_call: NA

cdr3_aa: CASSKGGTGNSPLHF
cdr3_nt: TGTGCCAGCAGCAAGGGGGGTACAGGAAATTCACCCCTCCACTTT
v_call: TRBV7-2
clone_size: NA
j_call: TRBJ1-6
d_call: NA

cdr3_aa: CASSTDPNRGVNTEAFF
cdr3_nt: TGTGCCAGCAGCACCGACCCAAACAGGGGCGTGAACACTGAAGCTTTCTTT
v_call: TRBV5-4
clone_size: NA
j_call: TRBJ1-1
d_call: TRBD1

cdr3_aa: CASSLRAGTGELFF
cdr3_nt: TGTGCCAGCAGCTTACGAGCGGGGACCGGGGAGCTGTTTTTT
v_call: TRBV7-6
clone_size: NA
j_call: TRBJ2-2
d_call: TRBD2

cdr3_aa: CASSLKAQPGDGYTF
cdr3_nt: TGTGCCAGCAGCTTAAAAGCGCAACCCGGAGATGGCTACACCTTC
v_call: TRBV7-2
clone_size: NA
j_call: TRBJ1-2
d_call: NA

cdr3_aa: CASSLEGYSNQPQHF
cdr3_nt: TGCGCCAGCAGCTTAGAAGGCTATAGCAATCAGCCCCAGCATTTT
v_call: TRBV5-1
clone_size: NA
j_call: TRBJ1-5
d_call: NA

cdr3_aa: CSASGGALVDEQYF
cdr3_nt: TGCAGTGCTAGCGGGGGGGCCCTTGTGGACGAGCAGTACTTC
v_call: TRBV20-1
clone_size: NA
j_call: TRBJ2-7
d_call: TRBD2

cdr3_aa: CSAHSQTGQFF
cdr3_nt: TGCAGTGCCCACAGTCAGACTGGGCAGTTCTTC
v_call: TRBV20-1
clone_size: NA
j_call: TRBJ2-1
d_call: NA

cdr3_aa: CASRDRGNTEAFF
cdr3_nt: TGTGCCAGCAGGGACAGGGGTAACACTGAAGCTTTCTTT
v_call: TRBV6-1
clone_size: NA
j_call: TRBJ1-1
d_call: TRBD1

cdr3_aa: CASSALQLTYTGELFF
cdr3_nt: TGTGCCAGCAGTGCCTTACAGCTCACGTACACCGGGGAGCTGTTTTTT
v_call: TRBV2
clone_size: once
j_call: TRBJ2-2
d_call: NA

cdr3_aa: CSARSQSNYGYTF
cdr3_nt: TGCAGTGCTAGATCACAGTCTAACTATGGCTACACCTTC
v_call: TRBV20-1
clone_size: NA
j_call: TRBJ1-2
d_call: NA

cdr3_aa: CSARGTGSTDTQYF
cdr3_nt: TGCAGTGCTAGAGGGACAGGCAGCACAGATACGCAGTATTTT
v_call: TRBV20-1
clone_size: NA
j_call: TRBJ2-3
d_call: TRBD1

cdr3_aa: CAWTRQVVETQYF
cdr3_nt: TGTGCCTGGACTCGGCAGGTTGTAGAGACCCAGTACTTC
v_call: TRBV30
clone_size: few
j_call: TRBJ2-5
d_call: NA

cdr3_aa: CSASSSGGNRGETQYF
cdr3_nt: TGCAGTGCTAGTTCTAGCGGGGGGAATAGGGGAGAGACCCAGTACTTC
v_call: TRBV20-1
clone_size: NA
j_call: TRBJ2-5
d_call: TRBD2

cdr3_aa: CASSYRQGWDSTGELFF
cdr3_nt: TGTGCCAGCAGCTATCGACAGGGATGGGATAGCACCGGGGAGCTGTTTTTT
v_call: TRBV7-9
clone_size: NA
j_call: TRBJ2-2
d_call: TRBD1

cdr3_aa: CASSEISYGYTF
cdr3_nt: TGTGCCAGCAGTGAAATCTCCTATGGCTACACCTTC
v_call: TRBV2
clone_size: NA
j_call: TRBJ1-2
d_call: NA

cdr3_aa: CSASRDRKYEQYF
cdr3_nt: TGCAGTGCTTCCCGGGACAGAAAGTACGAGCAGTACTTC
v_call: TRBV20-1
clone_size: NA
j_call: TRBJ2-7
d_call: TRBD1

cdr3_aa: CASNPSGDQPQHF
cdr3_nt: TGTGCCAGTAACCCATCTGGGGATCAGCCCCAGCATTTT
v_call: TRBV19
clone_size: few
j_call: TRBJ1-5
d_call: NA

cdr3_aa: CSVEGQGGTEAFF
cdr3_nt: TGCAGCGTTGAAGGACAGGGGGGCACTGAAGCTTTCTTT
v_call: TRBV29-1
clone_size: NA
j_call: TRBJ1-1
d_call: TRBD1

cdr3_aa: CASSLAGQMGNEQFF
cdr3_nt: TGTGCCAGCAGCTTAGCGGGACAGATGGGCAATGAGCAGTTCTTC
v_call: TRBV7-8
clone_size: once
j_call: TRBJ2-1
d_call: TRBD1

cdr3_aa: CASSQGGTSYNEQFF
cdr3_nt: TGTGCCAGCAGCCAAGGTGGGACTTCCTACAATGAGCAGTTCTTC
v_call: TRBV3-1
clone_size: NA
j_call: TRBJ2-1
d_call: NA

cdr3_aa: CATSRDPNTRGHF
cdr3_nt: TGTGCCACCAGCAGAGATCCGAACACCCGAGGCCACTTT
v_call: TRBV15
clone_size: NA
j_call: TRBJ1-6
d_call: NA

cdr3_aa: CSAQENTEAFF
cdr3_nt: TGCAGTGCACAGGAGAACACTGAAGCTTTCTTT
v_call: TRBV20-1
clone_size: few
j_call: TRBJ1-1
d_call: NA

cdr3_aa: CASSSDREADTQYF
cdr3_nt: TGCGCCAGCAGCTCGGACAGGGAAGCAGATACGCAGTATTTT
v_call: TRBV5-1
clone_size: NA
j_call: TRBJ2-3
d_call: TRBD1

cdr3_aa: CASSLWGQGARGGEAFF
cdr3_nt: TGTGCCAGCAGTTTATGGGGACAGGGGGCTCGTGGTGGTGAAGCTTTCTTT
v_call: TRBV27
clone_size: few
j_call: TRBJ1-1
d_call: TRBD1

cdr3_aa: CASSLGQGRRNTIYF
cdr3_nt: TGTGCCAGCAGTCTAGGACAGGGGAGAAGAAACACCATATATTTT
v_call: TRBV6-1
clone_size: NA
j_call: TRBJ1-3
d_call: TRBD1

cdr3_aa: CASSQGQGSEAFF
cdr3_nt: TGTGCCAGCAGTCAAGGACAGGGTAGTGAAGCTTTCTTT
v_call: TRBV6-1
clone_size: few
j_call: TRBJ1-1
d_call: TRBD1